This record covers a single T cell receptor beta chain. What it binds is not known. These data belong to a study of shared clonotypes between healthy human individuals. Study conclusions and caveats: There were few donors, and this limited the genetic and exposure-history diversity represented.

CDR1 and CDR2 from the germline V gene are LNHDA and SQIVND (reference sequence). This CDR3 is built from 15 residues. Trimming at V came to 4 bases and at J to 5 bases, leaving 6 bases not matched to a gene. Assay used: immunoSEQ multiplex PCR; TCRdb lists only in-frame clones, some missing. Of some 1 million clones listed, about 76% are singletons. There were only Caucasian adults among the donors, and all lived in Nashville, Tennessee. The V gene is TRBV19, the J gene TRBJ2-5, with 11 bases aligning to TRBD1. The source of this sequence is a man aged 18-30 years in good health. The sequenced sample was memory CD4+ T cells sorted from blood. Indicated subset: CD45RA-negative fraction. The CDR3 DNA reads as TGTGCCAGTAGTAAGGGGACAGGGGGACGGGAGACCCAGTACTTC. This gives the protein CASSKGTGGRETQYF.